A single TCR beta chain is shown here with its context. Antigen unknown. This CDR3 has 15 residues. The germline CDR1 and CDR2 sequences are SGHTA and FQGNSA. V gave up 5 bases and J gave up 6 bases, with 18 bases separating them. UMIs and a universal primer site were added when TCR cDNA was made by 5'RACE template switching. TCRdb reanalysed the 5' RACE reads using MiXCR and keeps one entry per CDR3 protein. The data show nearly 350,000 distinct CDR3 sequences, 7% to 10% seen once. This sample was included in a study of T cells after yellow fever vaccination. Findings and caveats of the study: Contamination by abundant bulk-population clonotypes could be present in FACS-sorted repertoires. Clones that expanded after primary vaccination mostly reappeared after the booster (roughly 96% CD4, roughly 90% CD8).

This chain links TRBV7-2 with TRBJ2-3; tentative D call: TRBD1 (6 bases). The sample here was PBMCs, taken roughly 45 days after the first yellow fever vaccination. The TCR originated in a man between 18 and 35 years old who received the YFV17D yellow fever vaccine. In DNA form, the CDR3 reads TGTGCCAGCAGCCCTGGGGGCCGTGCGAGGGATACGCAGTATTTT. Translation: CASSPGGRARDTQYF. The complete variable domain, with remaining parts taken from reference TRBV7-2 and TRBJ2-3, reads GAGVSQSPSNKVTEKGKDVELRCDPISGHTALYWYRQSLGQGLEFLIYFQGNSAPDKSGLPSDRFSAERTGGSVSTLTIQRTQQEDSAVYLCASSPGGRARDTQYFGPGTRLTVL.